These T cell receptor beta chains were read from a single sample in a study of PD-1 blockade in classical Hodgkin lymphoma. Measured with immunoSEQ multiplex PCR; TCRdb has only the in-frame clones, and not every one. The table shows around 25,000 clones, with approximately 78% occurring only once. Sequenced here: peripheral blood mononuclear cells (PBMCs), sampled before the second cycle of nivolumab. These receptors came from a human donor with classical Hodgkin lymphoma. CDR3s include the opening cysteine and the closing phenylalanine or tryptophan. The D gene is left open where the match is weak. The size entry is marked missing in some rows and otherwise reads once, few, many or a size class.

d_call cdr3_length j_call clone_size v_call cdr3_nt cdr3_aa
TRBD2 15 TRBJ2-3 NA TRBV6-5 TGTGCCAGCAGTTCTATAGCGGGGGGGTTAGATACGCAGTATTTT CASSSIAGGLDTQYF
NA 13 TRBJ2-1 NA TRBV28 TGTGCCAGCAGACGGGACAACTACAATGAGCAGTTCTTC CASRRDNYNEQFF
TRBD1 17 TRBJ1-6 medium-sized TRBV5-6 TGTGCCAGCAGGGTGGGGACAGGGAAGTCCTATAATTCACCCCTCCACTTT CASRVGTGKSYNSPLHF
TRBD2 15 TRBJ2-5 once TRBV9 TGTGCCAGCAGCACCGGGAGCGGGGGGCGGGAGACCCAGTACTTC CASSTGSGGRETQYF
NA 14 TRBJ1-1 NA TRBV12-2 TGTGCAAGTCGCGTTCTACAGTGCCCGGGGGTGATCGTCTTT CASRVLQCPGVIVF
NA 14 TRBJ1-1 NA TRBV7-9 TGTGCCAGCAGCCAAGCGAGGGGTGAAGGGAGGGCTTTCTTT CASSQARGEGRAFF
TRBD1 11 TRBJ1-4 NA TRBV29-1 TGCAGCGCCTCAGGGGGGGGAAAACTGTTTTTT CSASGGGKLFF
TRBD1 14 TRBJ1-2 medium-sized TRBV2 TGTGCCACCTTGATCGGGACAGGGGCCTATGGCTACACCTTC CATLIGTGAYGYTF
NA 15 TRBJ2-5 NA TRBV21-1 TGTGCCAGCAGCAAAGAGGACAGGGCCCCAGAGACCCAGTACTTC CASSKEDRAPETQYF
NA 13 TRBJ2-7 NA TRBV30 TGTGCCTGGACCCTCAGGGGACTATACGAGCAGTACTTC CAWTLRGLYEQYF
TRBD1 15 TRBJ1-2 NA TRBV9 TGTGCCAGCAGCGTAGGGCTGTCAGGGGGCAGTGGCTACACCTTC CASSVGLSGGSGYTF
NA 15 TRBJ2-7 NA TRBV11-2 TGTGCCAGCAGCTTAGTTGGGGACCTATCCTACGAGCAGTACTTC CASSLVGDLSYEQYF
NA 14 TRBJ2-1 NA TRBV30 TGTGCCTGGAGTTTGGGGTCAACCTACAATGAGCAGTTCTTC CAWSLGSTYNEQFF
TRBD1 14 TRBJ2-7 few TRBV10-2 TGCGCCAGCAGTGAATACAGGGGGTTCTACGAGCAGTACTTC CASSEYRGFYEQYF